Shown below are 13 T cell receptor beta chains from a single sample sequenced in a study of blood T cell repertoires in COVID-19 (dated by TCRdb to the early 2020s). Library method: the immunoSEQ multiplex PCR assay. TCRdb retrieved this table from immuneACCESS and kept in-frame rearrangements only. Not all clones are present; in checked studies, unresolved V genes account for under half, and no reason is known for the remainder. This sample holds some 95,000 clones; around three quarters were observed only once. The top ten constitute approximately 9% of the sample. The sample taken for sequencing was peripheral blood. Receptors originate from a middle-aged man who had recovered from COVID-19.

This chain uses TRBV10-3 with TRBJ1-4, with D maybe TRBD1 (6 bases). The CDR3 runs 16 residues. In germline, CDR1 is ENHRY, CDR2 SYGVKD. V dropped 0 bases and J dropped 6 bases, with 14 bases sitting between them. The CDR3 DNA reads TGTGCCATCAGTGAGTCGACAGGCGGTTATGATGAAAAACTGTTTTTT. Protein: CAISESTGGYDEKLFF.

The genes are TRBV9 and TRBJ2-2; the match to TRBD2 covers 9 bases. CDR1 and CDR2 from the germline V gene are SGDLS and YYNGEE. The CDR3 is 16 residues long. V gave up 4 bases and J gave up 7 bases; unmatched junction bases: 11. CDR3 sequence (DNA): TGTGCCAGCAGCCCTCGGGCGGGGGGGATTCACGGGGAGCTGTTTTTT. This encodes CASSPRAGGIHGELFF.

This clone was detected a few times. The chain links TRBV7-8 to TRBJ2-2; tentatively, D is TRBD1 (6 bases). Deletions cut 0 bases from V and 6 bases from J, with 17 bases between. CDR1 SGHVS and CDR2 FQNEAQ come from the germline V gene. The CDR3 is 17 amino acids. The CDR3 DNA reads TGTGCCAGCAGCTTAGCAGTTGGGCAGGGGATCTCCGGGGAGCTGTTTTTT. Translation gives CASSLAVGQGISGELFF.

The chain uses TRBV11-2 and TRBJ2-7; TRBD1 aligns across 7 bases. Germline lookup yields CDR1 SGHAT and CDR2 FQNNGV. V shed 1 base and J 3 bases; nucleotides not matched to a gene: 6. There are 15 residues in the CDR3. The CDR3 sequence is CASSLVAGGLYEQYF. The CDR3, as DNA: TGTGCCAGCAGCTTAGTGGCAGGGGGTCTCTACGAGCAGTACTTC.

The rearrangement joins TRBV3-1 (or the pseudogene TRBV3-2) to TRBJ2-6, with a tentative D call TRBD2 (7 bases). This CDR3 spans 16 amino acids. Trimming took off 4 bases at V and 12 bases at J, with 22 bases between the two ends. The germline gives CDR1 LGHDT, CDR2 YNNKEL (reference sequence). The CDR3: CASSPRGGGTSGVLTF. The CDR3 DNA is TGTGCCAGCAGCCCGCGGGGAGGGGGGACCTCCGGCGTCCTGACTTTC.

The chain has TRBV2 and TRBJ1-3; 7 nucleotides agree with TRBD1. Germline CDR1 reads SNHLY; CDR2 reads FYNNEI. Losses at the gene ends were 5 bases for V and 4 bases for J; bases not matched to a gene: 8. This CDR3 has 15 amino acids. CDR3 protein: CASSINRDSGNTIYF. CDR3 nucleotides: TGTGCCAGCAGTATAAACCGGGACAGCGGAAACACCATATATTTT.

The gene calls are TRBV3-1 (or the pseudogene TRBV3-2) and TRBJ1-6; D is possibly TRBD1 (5 bases). The germline CDR1 and CDR2 sequences are LGHDT and YNNKEL (reference sequence). V was shortened by 1 base and J by 8 bases, with 12 bases between the two germline ends. This CDR3 spans 15 amino acids. The CDR3 reads CASSQGRGRDSPLHF. In DNA form, the CDR3 reads TGTGCCAGCAGCCAAGGAAGGGGTAGAGATTCACCCCTCCACTTT.

A word on this clone: One end of the junction fails to match germline, which may point to a read error. V gene TRBV19 combines with J gene TRBJ2-6; a weak D match, TRBD2 (5 bases). Germline-derived CDR1 and CDR2 are LNHDA and SQIVND (reference sequence). This CDR3 has 19 amino acids. This CDR3 reads CASSTQIGVRHSGANVLTF. CDR3 coding DNA: TGTGCCAGTAGTACCCAGATCGGGGTCCGCCACTCTGGTGCCAACGTCCTGACTTTC.

The chain recombines TRBV30 with TRBJ1-1; D perhaps matches TRBD1 (5 bases). Germline CDR1 reads GTSNPN; CDR2 reads SVGIG (reference sequence). Trimming cost V 3 bases and J 3 bases, with 11 bases left between them. The CDR3 is 13 amino acids. The CDR3 protein is CAWRGLGDTEAFF. CDR3 in DNA: TGTGCCTGGAGAGGTCTAGGGGACACTGAAGCTTTCTTT.

The chain carries TRBV4-1 and TRBJ2-7; 7 bases align to TRBD2. Germline CDR1 is MGHRA and CDR2 is YSYEKL. The V segment lost 2 bases and the J segment 4 bases; nucleotides outside the gene matches: 8. The CDR3 sequence is 15 residues long. CDR3 protein: CASSQFGTNLYEQYF. DNA for the CDR3: TGCGCCAGCAGCCAATTCGGGACTAACCTATACGAGCAGTACTTC.

The chain carries TRBV25-1 and TRBJ2-3, with D tentatively TRBD2 (7 bases). Between the trimmed V and J ends, which lost 4 bases and 1 base, there was a span of 12 bases. This CDR3 comprises 15 residues. Germline CDR1 MGHDK, CDR2 SYGVNS. CDR3 loop: CASSVGGAGTDTQYF. The DNA for the CDR3 is TGTGCCAGCAGTGTAGGGGGGGCCGGCACAGATACGCAGTATTTT. Full variable domain (outside the CDR3, taken from reference TRBV25-1 and TRBJ2-3): EADIYQTPRYLVIGTGKKITLECSQTMGHDKMYWYQQDPGMELHLIHYSYGVNSTEKGDLSSESTVSRIRTEHFPLTLESARPSHTSQYLCASSVGGAGTDTQYFGPGTRLTVL.

The V and J genes are TRBV7-2 and TRBJ2-3; maybe TRBD2 (5 bases). The CDR3 runs to 13 residues. The germline V gene has CDR1 SGHTA and CDR2 FQGNSA. V lost 4 bases, J lost 5 bases, and 10 bases lay in between. The CDR3 coding sequence is TGTGCCAGCAGCTCGCCTGGACTAGATACGCAGTATTTT. Encoded protein: CASSSPGLDTQYF.

The chain is built from TRBV7-2 and TRBJ2-7; 10 bases are shared with TRBD1. Germline V gene sequence: CDR1 SGHTA, CDR2 FQGNSA. The CDR3 covers 15 residues. The ends lost 1 base at V and 3 bases at J; junction bases unmatched: 3. The CDR3 is CASSLGGTGDYEQYF. Here the CDR3 DNA reads TGTGCCAGCAGCTTAGGTGGGACAGGGGACTACGAGCAGTACTTC.